The TCR beta chain described here comes from a study of T cells in Graves' hyperthyroidism and ophthalmopathy. Study conclusions and caveats: Appearing also in blood were most of the thyroid clonotypes expanded above 0.001.

Regions amplified from RNA transcripts were the TCR beta CDR3 regions. Carried out on the TCR CDR3, a first-round RT-PCR used the HTBI primer set. TCRdb fed the multiplex PCR reads into MiXCR, producing one record per CDR3 protein. The repertoire includes 350,000 to 450,000 distinct CDR3 sequences, more than 11% of them detected once, and 11% sits in the top ten. There are a few counts of this clonotype. Its antigen is not identified. Germline V gives CDR1 SGHDT, CDR2 YYEEEE. The V gene lost 2 bases and the J gene lost 9 bases, with 15 bases spanning the gap. CDR3 length equals 14 residues. Hyperthyroidism had been newly diagnosed in patients aged 18 to 65, and its duration was under 2 months.

The J gene is TRBJ2-1, the V gene TRBV5-6; perhaps TRBD2 as D (5 bases). Source material: blood. The TCR sequence derives from a woman aged 55-70 years with Graves' hyperthyroidism. This CDR3 is CASSFFGIGSEQFF. DNA for the CDR3: TGTGCCAGCAGCTTTTTCGGGATCGGTAGTGAGCAGTTCTTC.